This entry lists 11 T cell receptor beta chains sequenced from one sample in a study of early T cells in non-severe SARS-CoV-2 infection. One entry per CDR3 protein, called by TCRdb with MiXCR from the 5' RACE reads. The table has tens of thousands of distinct CDR3 sequences, 9% to 15% seen once. The sequencing used whole blood, collected at baseline. These receptors all come from an adult who was a healthcare worker with PCR-confirmed SARS-CoV-2 infection or an uninfected control (not recorded which). The donor label of this sample is uncertain.

This clonotype was counted at least ten times. The chain uses TRBV18 and TRBJ2-1; D may be TRBD2 (5 bases). V was shortened by 1 base and J by 4 bases, with 8 bases between the two germline ends. The germline CDR1 and CDR2 sequences are KGHSH and LQKENI. The length of the CDR3 is 14 residues. The CDR3 is CASSPLTGYNEQFF. CDR3 DNA: TGTGCCAGCTCACCACTAACGGGGTACAATGAGCAGTTCTTC.

The rearrangement joins TRBV11-1 to TRBJ2-7; D is uncertain. V lost 5 bases to trimming and J lost 0 bases, with 14 bases between them. The length of the CDR3 is 15 residues. Germline loops: CDR1 SGHAT, CDR2 FQDESV (reference sequence). The CDR3 here is CASSADGSSSYEQYF. CDR3 DNA sequence: TGTGCCAGCAGCGCAGACGGCTCGAGCTCCTACGAGCAGTACTTC.

This clonotype was detected a few times. V gene TRBV12-3 or TRBV12-4 combines with J gene TRBJ2-2, with TRBD1 matching over 7 bases. The CDR3 extends over 16 amino acids. Losses at the gene ends were 4 bases for V and 2 bases for J; bases not matched to a gene: 7. The chain's CDR3 is CASSSSGQLNTGELFF. For the CDR3, the DNA is TGTGCCAGCAGTTCCTCGGGACAGCTTAACACCGGGGAGCTGTTTTTT.

This chain uses TRBV10-3 with TRBJ1-2; no definite D call. The germline V gene encodes CDR1 ENHRY and CDR2 SYGVKD. This CDR3 is 13 amino acids long. V lost 11 bases and J 9 bases, leaving 22 bases between the germline ends. CDR3 bases: TGTGCCGCCCTCTCCGGGTCCCTCTCACGCTACACCTTC. Its protein product is CAALSGSLSRYTF.

This clonotype was seen many times. The chain is built from TRBV18 and TRBJ2-1; D is unclear. CDR3 length: 14 amino acids. V lost 3 bases and J lost 5, with 11 bases in between. Germline CDR1 and CDR2: KGHSH and LQKENI. This CDR3 reads CASSPRTADNEQFF. CDR3 DNA sequence: TGTGCCAGCTCACCTAGGACGGCTGACAATGAGCAGTTCTTC. Based on the CDR3 plus reference TRBV18 and TRBJ2-1, the full variable domain is NAGVMQNPRHLVRRRGQEARLRCSPMKGHSHVYWYRQLPEEGLKFMVYLQKENIIDESGMPKERFSAEFPKEGPSILRIQQVVRGDSAAYFCASSPRTADNEQFFGPGTRLTVL.

This clonotype was detected many times. The J gene is TRBJ2-7, the V gene TRBV4-3; TRBD1 agrees at 9 bases. CDR3 length: 15 amino acids. CDR1 and CDR2 from the germline V gene are LGHNA and YSLEER. V was pared by 0 bases and J by 6 bases, with 6 bases of the junction left unmatched. This chain's CDR3 is CASSQDFTGGPEQYF. The CDR3 nucleotides read TGCGCCAGCAGCCAAGATTTCACAGGGGGCCCCGAGCAGTACTTC.

This clonotype was counted a few times. V gene TRBV3-1 combines with J gene TRBJ1-2, with a possible D match to TRBD1 (5 bases). CDR1 is LGHDT and CDR2 is YNNKEL in the germline V gene (reference sequence). Between the trimmed V and J ends, which lost 4 bases and 5 bases, there was a span of 14 bases. CDR3 length equals 14 residues. Here the CDR3 reads CASSPLWDGYGYTF. CDR3 DNA sequence: TGTGCCAGCAGCCCGCTCTGGGACGGGTATGGCTACACCTTC. Based on the CDR3 plus reference TRBV3-1 and TRBJ1-2, the full variable domain is DTAVSQTPKYLVTQMGNDKSIKCEQNLGHDTMYWYKQDSKKFLKIMFSYNNKELIINETVPNRFSPKSPDKAHLNLHINSLELGDSAVYFCASSPLWDGYGYTFGSGTRLTVV.

This clonotype occurred many times. The chain combines TRBV20-1 with TRBJ2-3; D possibly corresponds to TRBD2 (5 bases). Germline CDR1 DFQATT, CDR2 SNEGSKA (reference sequence). The CDR3 sequence is 12 residues long. In nucleotides, the CDR3 is TGCAGCTGGCGGGTTAACACAGATACGCAGTATTTT. It yields the protein CSWRVNTDTQYF.

The chain combines TRBV7-6 with TRBJ1-5; D perhaps matches TRBD1 (6 bases). Germline V lookup: CDR1 SGHVS, CDR2 FNYEAQ. V dropped 2 bases and J dropped 11 bases, with 10 bases sitting between them. The CDR3 totals 12 residues. CDR3 bases: TGTGCCAGCAGCTTATACGGACAGACCCAGCATTTT. Amino acids: CASSLYGQTQHF.

This clonotype was counted between two and nine times. The chain employs TRBV20-1 and TRBJ2-3; 8 nucleotides match TRBD2. Germline trimming cut 0 bases from V and 3 bases from J; bases unmatched to any gene: 8. Germline V gene data show CDR1 as DFQATT and CDR2 as SNEGSKA (reference sequence). This CDR3 contains 16 residues. The CDR3: CSAREVLAGKTDTQYF. The CDR3 nucleotides are TGCAGTGCTAGAGAGGTGTTAGCGGGAAAGACAGATACGCAGTATTTT.

The rearrangement joins TRBV27 to TRBJ2-7; D call uncertain. The CDR3 has 14 residues. Looked up from germline, CDR1 is MNHEY and CDR2 is SMNVEV (reference sequence). The V and J ends lost 2 bases and 2 bases respectively, with 10 bases between them. CDR3 loop: CASSLEDGPYEQYF. The CDR3 bases are TGTGCCAGCAGTTTAGAGGACGGACCCTACGAGCAGTACTTC.